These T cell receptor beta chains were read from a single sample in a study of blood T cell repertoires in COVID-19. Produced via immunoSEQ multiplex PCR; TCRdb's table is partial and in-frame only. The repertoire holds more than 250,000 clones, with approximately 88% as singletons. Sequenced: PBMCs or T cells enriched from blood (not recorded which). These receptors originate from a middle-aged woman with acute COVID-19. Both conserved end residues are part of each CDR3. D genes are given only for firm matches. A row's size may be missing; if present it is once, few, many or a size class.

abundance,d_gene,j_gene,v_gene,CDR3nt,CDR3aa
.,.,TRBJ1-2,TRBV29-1,TGCAGCGTTGCTGAAGGCGCGGACTATGGCTACACCTTC,CSVAEGADYGYTF
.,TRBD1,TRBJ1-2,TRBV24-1,TGTGCCACCAGTGATATGACAGGGAACTATGGCTACACCTTC,CATSDMTGNYGYTF
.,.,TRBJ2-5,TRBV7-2,TGTGCCAGCAGCTTAGGTTTAGCATGGTACTTC,CASSLGLAWYF
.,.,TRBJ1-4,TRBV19,TGTGCCAGTAGTATACTGGACAGAGATAATGAAAAACTGTTTTTT,CASSILDRDNEKLFF
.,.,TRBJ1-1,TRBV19,TGTGCCACCCTCCAGGGAGGGGCGGTCACTGAAGCTTTCTTT,CATLQGGAVTEAFF
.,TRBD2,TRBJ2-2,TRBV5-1,TGCGCCAGCAGTTCTAAACCTGACAGGGGTCTAGCGGGAGTAAAAACCGGGGAGCTGTTTTTT,CASSSKPDRGLAGVKTGELFF
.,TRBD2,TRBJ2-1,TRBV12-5,TGTGCTAGTGGTTTGGCCCCCCTAGCGGGATCAGCTTACAATGAGCAGTTCTTC,CASGLAPLAGSAYNEQFF
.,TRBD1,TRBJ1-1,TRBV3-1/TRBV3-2,TGTGCCAGCAGCCAATTTCTGGGACAGGGAGATGCAGCTTTCTTT,CASSQFLGQGDAAFF
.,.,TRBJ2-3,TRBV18,TGTGCCAGCTCACCCCAAGGGGAGGCCTATACGCAGTATTTT,CASSPQGEAYTQYF
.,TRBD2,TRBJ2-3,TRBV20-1,TGCAGTGCTAGTCGACTAGCGGGTGACACGCAGTATTTT,CSASRLAGDTQYF
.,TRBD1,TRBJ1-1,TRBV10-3,TGTGCCATCAGAGGGGACAGCACGGGGTCTGAAGCTTTCTTT,CAIRGDSTGSEAFF
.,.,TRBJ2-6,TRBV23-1,TGCGCCAGCAGTCAATTAACGGGCCGGGATCTAATCTCTGGGGCCAACGTCCTGACTTTC,CASSQLTGRDLISGANVLTF
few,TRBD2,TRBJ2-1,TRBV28,TGTGCCAGCAGCCTCATAGCGGGGGGCTCCTACAATGAGCAGTTCTTC,CASSLIAGGSYNEQFF
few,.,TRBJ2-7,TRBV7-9,TGTGCCAGCAGCTTAGGGGGCTTTCAGGTATTTTACTTC,CASSLGGFQVFYF
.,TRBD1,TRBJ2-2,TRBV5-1,TGCGCCAGCCGCCGGACAGGGGGCACCGGGGAGCTGTTTTTT,CASRRTGGTGELFF
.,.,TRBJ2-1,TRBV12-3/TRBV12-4,TGTGCCAGCAGTTTCCAATCCCCGGGGCAGTTCTTC,CASSFQSPGQFF
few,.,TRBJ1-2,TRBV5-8,TGTGCCAGCAGCTCATACAGGGTATCAAATGGCTACACCTTC,CASSSYRVSNGYTF
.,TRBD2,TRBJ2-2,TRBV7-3,TGTGCCAGCAGCTCCCTAGCGGGAACCGGGGAGCTGTTTTTT,CASSSLAGTGELFF
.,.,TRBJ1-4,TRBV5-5,TGTGCCAGCATCGGGACTCCGACGGATGAAAAACTGTTTTTT,CASIGTPTDEKLFF
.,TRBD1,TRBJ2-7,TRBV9,TGTGCCAGCAGCGGGGACAGGGCCTACGAGCAGTACTTC,CASSGDRAYEQYF
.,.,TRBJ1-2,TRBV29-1,TGCAGCGTCGGAGAGCCCTTGTATGGCTACACCTTC,CSVGEPLYGYTF
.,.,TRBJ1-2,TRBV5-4,TGTGCCAGCACCATCGCAAGGACTGATGGCTACACCTTC,CASTIARTDGYTF
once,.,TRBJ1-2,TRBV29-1,TGCAGCGTTGAATTAGTGGTTGGCTACACCTTC,CSVELVVGYTF
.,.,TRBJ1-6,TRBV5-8,TGTGCCAGCAGCCCCCCGGCAGGGATTAATTCACCCCTCCACTTT,CASSPPAGINSPLHF
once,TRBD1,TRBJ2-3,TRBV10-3,TGTGCCATCAGTGAGGGGACAGGGGGGATCACAGATACGCAGTATTTT,CAISEGTGGITDTQYF
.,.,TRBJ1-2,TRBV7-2,TGTGCCAGCAGCTTAGTGGGGGGGGATGGCTACACCTTC,CASSLVGGDGYTF
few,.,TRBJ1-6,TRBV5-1,TGCGCCAGCAGCTTGGGCACAGAAGGGAGTTCCCTCCACTTT,CASSLGTEGSSLHF
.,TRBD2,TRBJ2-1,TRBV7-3,TGTGCCAGCAGCCTAGCGGGAGTGGGCAATGAGCAGTTCTTC,CASSLAGVGNEQFF
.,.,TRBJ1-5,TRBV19,TGTGCCAGTAGTATAGACAGGGAGGGCAATCAGCCCCAGCATTTT,CASSIDREGNQPQHF
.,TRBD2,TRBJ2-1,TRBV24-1,TGTGCCACCAGTGATCACACTAGCGGGACGGGTGTTGAGCAGTTCTTC,CATSDHTSGTGVEQFF
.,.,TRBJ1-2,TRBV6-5,TGTGCCAGCAGTTACGAGAGGGTGAGGGGCTACACCTTC,CASSYERVRGYTF
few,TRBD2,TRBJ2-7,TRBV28,TGTGCCAGCACCAACGGGAGGCCCTCCTACGAGCAGTACTTC,CASTNGRPSYEQYF
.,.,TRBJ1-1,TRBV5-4,TGTGCCAGCAGCTTCGACCCAGGTGAGAAAGCTTTCTTT,CASSFDPGEKAFF
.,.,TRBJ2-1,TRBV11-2,TGTGCCAGCAGCCTAGGATTGGAGCAGGAGCAGTTCTTC,CASSLGLEQEQFF
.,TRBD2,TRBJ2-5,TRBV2,TGTGCCAGCAGTGAGGGGCCGACTAGCGGGAGCGTTCAAGAGACCCAGTACTTC,CASSEGPTSGSVQETQYF
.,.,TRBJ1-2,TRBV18,TGTGCCAGCTCACCCAGTGCAGGGAACTATGGCTACACCTTC,CASSPSAGNYGYTF
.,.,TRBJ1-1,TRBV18,TGTGCCAGCTCCCCAGACTCGGGGACTGAAGCTTTCTTT,CASSPDSGTEAFF
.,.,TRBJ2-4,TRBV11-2,TGTGCCAGCAGCACCGGGGGTGGACAGTACTTC,CASSTGGGQYF
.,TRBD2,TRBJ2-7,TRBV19,TGTGCCAGTAGTCGGGGGGGTGATACCCACGAGCAGTACTTC,CASSRGGDTHEQYF
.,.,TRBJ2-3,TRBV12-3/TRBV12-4,TGTGCCAGCAGGAAGGGGCCAACAGATACGCAGTATTTT,CASRKGPTDTQYF
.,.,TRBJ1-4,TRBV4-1,TGCGCCAGCAGCCAAGAAGGCGGAGAGGAGCGTGAAAAACTGTTTTTT,CASSQEGGEEREKLFF
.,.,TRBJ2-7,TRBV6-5,TGTGCCAGCAGTTACTCGAGACAGTCCTCAACCTACGAGCAGTACTTC,CASSYSRQSSTYEQYF
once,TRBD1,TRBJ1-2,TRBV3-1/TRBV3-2,TGTGCCAGCAGCCGAGATAGCGGGACAGCTATATTC,CASSRDSGTAIF
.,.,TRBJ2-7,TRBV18,TGTGCCAGCTCACCTCTGACGGGAACCTACGAGCAGTACTTC,CASSPLTGTYEQYF
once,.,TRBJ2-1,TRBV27,TGTGCCAGCTCCCTAAAGCCCGACCACCGGGATGAGCAGTTCTTC,CASSLKPDHRDEQFF
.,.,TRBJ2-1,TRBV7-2,TGTGCCAGCACCATTCAGACTTCCCCATACAATGAGCAGTTCTTC,CASTIQTSPYNEQFF
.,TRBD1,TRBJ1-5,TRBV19,TGTGCCAGTACCCCACGGGCGGGACAGAGCAATCAGCCCCAGCATTTT,CASTPRAGQSNQPQHF
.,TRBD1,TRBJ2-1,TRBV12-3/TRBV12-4,TGTGCCAGCAGTTCATACAGGGGCAATGAGCAGTTCTTC,CASSSYRGNEQFF
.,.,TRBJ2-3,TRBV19,TGTGCCAGTAGTATAATACGGTTGGCAGTCGGGGCAGATACGCAGTATTTT,CASSIIRLAVGADTQYF
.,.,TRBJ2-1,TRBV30,TGTGCCTGGAGTGGCTACTACAATGAGCAGTTCTTC,CAWSGYYNEQFF
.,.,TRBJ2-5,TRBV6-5,TGTGCCAGCAAGGACTCAGGAGGGGAGACCCAGTACTTC,CASKDSGGETQYF